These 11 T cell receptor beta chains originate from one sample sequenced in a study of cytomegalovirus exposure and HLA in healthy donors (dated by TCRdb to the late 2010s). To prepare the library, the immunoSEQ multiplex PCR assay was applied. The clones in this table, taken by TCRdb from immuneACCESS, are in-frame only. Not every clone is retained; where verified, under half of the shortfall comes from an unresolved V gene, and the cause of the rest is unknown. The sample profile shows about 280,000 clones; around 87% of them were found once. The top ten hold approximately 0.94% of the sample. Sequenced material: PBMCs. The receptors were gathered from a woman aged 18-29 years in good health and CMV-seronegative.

In nucleotides, the CDR3 is TGTGCCAGCACTCTGGGAGGGATCTACAATGAGCAGTTCTTC. It specifies CASTLGGIYNEQFF. The chain has TRBV25-1 and TRBJ2-1; 7 positions match TRBD2. In germline, CDR1 is MGHDK, CDR2 SYGVNS. J was trimmed by 3 bases and V by 7 bases; bases with no gene match: 6. This CDR3 has 14 residues.

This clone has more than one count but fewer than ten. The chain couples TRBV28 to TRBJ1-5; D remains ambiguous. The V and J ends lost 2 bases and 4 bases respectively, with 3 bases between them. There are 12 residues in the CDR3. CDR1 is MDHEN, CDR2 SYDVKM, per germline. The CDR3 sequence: CASSLRNQPQHF. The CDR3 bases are TGTGCCAGCAGTTTACGGAATCAGCCCCAGCATTTT.

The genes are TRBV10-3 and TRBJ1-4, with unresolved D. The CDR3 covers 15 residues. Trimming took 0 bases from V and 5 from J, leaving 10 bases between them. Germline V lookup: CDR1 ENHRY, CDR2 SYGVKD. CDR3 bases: TGTGCCATCAGTGAGTCCTACAGAATAAATGAAAAACTGTTTTTT. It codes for CAISESYRINEKLFF.

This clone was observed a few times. The DNA for the CDR3 is TGTGCCAGCAGTGAATATCTGACCGGACAGGGTAACAATTCACCCCTCCACTTT. Amino acids: CASSEYLTGQGNNSPLHF. The rearrangement links TRBV25-1 to TRBJ1-6; 8 bases are shared with TRBD1. The CDR3 has 18 amino acids. The V gene's germline CDR1 is MGHDK and CDR2 SYGVNS. Germline trimming cut 0 bases from V and 7 bases from J; bases unmatched to any gene: 11.

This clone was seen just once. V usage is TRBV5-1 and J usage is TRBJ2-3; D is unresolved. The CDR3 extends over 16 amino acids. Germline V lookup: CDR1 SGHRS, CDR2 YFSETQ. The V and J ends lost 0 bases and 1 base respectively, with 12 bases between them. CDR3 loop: CASSLAVVPRTDTQYF. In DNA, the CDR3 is TGCGCCAGCAGCTTGGCAGTCGTCCCGCGCACAGATACGCAGTATTTT. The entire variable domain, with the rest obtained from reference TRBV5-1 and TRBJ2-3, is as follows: KAGVTQTPRYLIKTRGQQVTLSCSPISGHRSVSWYQQTPGQGLQFLFEYFSETQRNKGNFPGRFSGRQFSNSRSEMNVSTLELGDSALYLCASSLAVVPRTDTQYFGPGTRLTVL.

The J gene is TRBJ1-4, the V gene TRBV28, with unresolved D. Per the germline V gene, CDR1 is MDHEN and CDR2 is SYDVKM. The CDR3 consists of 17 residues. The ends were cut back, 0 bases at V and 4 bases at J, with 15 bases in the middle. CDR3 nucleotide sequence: TGTGCCAGCAGTTTATGGGGGAGTGGGTTTAATAATGAAAAACTGTTTTTT. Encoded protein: CASSLWGSGFNNEKLFF.

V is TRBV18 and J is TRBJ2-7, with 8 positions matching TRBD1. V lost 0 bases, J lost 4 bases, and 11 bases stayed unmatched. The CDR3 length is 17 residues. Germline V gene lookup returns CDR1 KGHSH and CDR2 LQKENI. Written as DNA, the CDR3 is TGTGCCAGCTCACCACCGATTCCAGGGGGCGTCCTGTACGAGCAGTACTTC. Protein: CASSPPIPGGVLYEQYF.

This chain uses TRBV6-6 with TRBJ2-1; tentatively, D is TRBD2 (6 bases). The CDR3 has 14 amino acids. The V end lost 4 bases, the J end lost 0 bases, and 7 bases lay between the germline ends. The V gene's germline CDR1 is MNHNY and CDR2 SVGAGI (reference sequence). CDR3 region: CASSFSGSYNEQFF. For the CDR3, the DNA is TGTGCCAGCAGTTTTAGCGGCTCCTACAATGAGCAGTTCTTC.

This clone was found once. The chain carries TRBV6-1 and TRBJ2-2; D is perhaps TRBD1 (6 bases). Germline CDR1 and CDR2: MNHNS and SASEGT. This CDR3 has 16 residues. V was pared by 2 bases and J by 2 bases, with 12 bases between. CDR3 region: CASSERWGTNTGELFF. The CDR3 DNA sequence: TGTGCCAGCAGTGAAAGGTGGGGGACAAACACCGGGGAGCTGTTTTTT.

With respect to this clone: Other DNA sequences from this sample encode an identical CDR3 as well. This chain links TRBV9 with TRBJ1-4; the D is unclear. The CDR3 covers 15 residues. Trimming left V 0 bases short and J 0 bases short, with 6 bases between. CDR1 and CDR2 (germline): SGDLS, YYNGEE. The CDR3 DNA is TGTGCCAGCAGCGTAGGCGGTGCAACTAATGAAAAACTGTTTTTT. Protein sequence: CASSVGGATNEKLFF.

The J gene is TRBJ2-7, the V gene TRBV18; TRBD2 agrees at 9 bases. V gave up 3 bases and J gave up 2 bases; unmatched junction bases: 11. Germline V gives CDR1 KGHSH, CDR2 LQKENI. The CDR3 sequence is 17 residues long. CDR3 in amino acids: CASSPSPWREGAYEQYF. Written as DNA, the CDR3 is TGTGCCAGCTCACCCAGCCCCTGGCGGGAGGGGGCCTACGAGCAGTACTTC.